This T cell receptor (beta chain) was identified during a study of PD-L1 blockade in urothelial cancer. Study overall: Patients took up atezolizumab around 2014 at 1,200 mg intravenously every 3 weeks.

Time point given: pretreatment peripheral blood. Sequencing was performed with immunoSEQ multiplex PCR; in TCRdb, only in-frame clones are kept and a portion is missing. The table has 55,000 to 75,000 clones, 81% seen once; the top ten hold about 1.6%. Whole-study findings and limits: Durable benefit accompanied greater 3-week expansion of tumor-associated blood clones.

Notes on this clone: Its antigen is currently unknown.

This CDR3 is built from 18 residues. Germline V gene sequence: CDR1 LGHNA, CDR2 YNFKEQ. Losses at the gene ends were 0 bases for V and 0 bases for J; bases not matched to a gene: 8. The chain combines TRBV4-2 with TRBJ1-3, with TRBD1 identical over 7 bases. The input for sequencing was PBMCs, taken around atezolizumab (anti-PD-L1) treatment. This TCR was sampled from a man aged 70-80 years with urothelial cancer. The CDR3 sequence is CASSQEGQVHPSGNTIYF. In DNA, the CDR3 is TGTGCCAGCAGCCAAGAAGGACAGGTACATCCCTCTGGAAACACCATATATTTT.